Listed below are T cell receptor beta chains from one sample, sequenced in a study of PD-L1 blockade in urothelial cancer. The assay was immunoSEQ multiplex PCR, and TCRdb's table has in-frame clones only and misses some. The sample has just over 35,000 clones, more than 75% seen once. The sequencing used PBMCs, collected around atezolizumab (anti-PD-L1) treatment. These receptors were obtained from a man aged 35-49 years with urothelial cancer. CDR3s include the opening cysteine and the closing phenylalanine or tryptophan. The order of the fields is D gene, J gene, V gene, CDR3 DNA, CDR3 protein. D genes are given only for firm matches.

d_call: NA
j_call: TRBJ1-5
v_call: TRBV6-5
cdr3_nt: TGTGCCAGCAGTCCCGTCTTGAGCAATCAGCCCCAGCATTTT
cdr3_aa: CASSPVLSNQPQHF

d_call: TRBD2
j_call: TRBJ2-2
v_call: TRBV19
cdr3_nt: TGTGCCAGTAGTCGGGGCGGGGGGAACACCGGGGAGCTGTTTTTT
cdr3_aa: CASSRGGGNTGELFF

d_call: TRBD1
j_call: TRBJ1-1
v_call: TRBV25-1
cdr3_nt: TGTGCCAGCAGTGGACAGGGTTTAAACACTGAAGCTTTCTTT
cdr3_aa: CASSGQGLNTEAFF

d_call: NA
j_call: TRBJ2-1
v_call: TRBV5-1
cdr3_nt: TGCGCCAGCAGCGAGGTAACGACCGGGAATGAGCAGTTCTTC
cdr3_aa: CASSEVTTGNEQFF

d_call: NA
j_call: TRBJ1-2
v_call: TRBV2
cdr3_nt: TGTGCCAGCAGTTCCGACAGGAACTATGGCTACACCTTC
cdr3_aa: CASSSDRNYGYTF

d_call: TRBD1
j_call: TRBJ1-1
v_call: TRBV2
cdr3_nt: TGTGCCAGCAGGACAGGGTTGAGCACTGAAGCTTTCTTT
cdr3_aa: CASRTGLSTEAFF

d_call: NA
j_call: TRBJ1-1
v_call: TRBV19
cdr3_nt: TGTGCCAGTAGTCCCTTGCCGGCAGGGAGGACTGAAGCTTTCTTT
cdr3_aa: CASSPLPAGRTEAFF

d_call: NA
j_call: TRBJ2-5
v_call: TRBV11-2
cdr3_nt: TGTGCCAGCAGCCCCTCCCCGGTCCAAGAGACCCAGTACTTC
cdr3_aa: CASSPSPVQETQYF

d_call: NA
j_call: TRBJ2-2
v_call: TRBV5-1
cdr3_nt: TGCGCCAGCAGACCCGGGACAACCAACACCGGGGAGCTGTTTTTT
cdr3_aa: CASRPGTTNTGELFF

d_call: TRBD2
j_call: TRBJ2-7
v_call: TRBV6-4
cdr3_nt: TGTGCCAGCAGTGCGCCTAGCGGGAGTGTATTGTACGAGCAGTACTTC
cdr3_aa: CASSAPSGSVLYEQYF

d_call: NA
j_call: TRBJ2-2
v_call: TRBV10-3
cdr3_nt: TGTGCCATCAGTGAGTCCCCGGGAGCTGGCGGGGAGCTGTTTTTT
cdr3_aa: CAISESPGAGGELFF

d_call: NA
j_call: TRBJ2-3
v_call: TRBV30
cdr3_nt: TGTGCCTGGAGGAGGGAACTCACAGATACGCAGTATTTT
cdr3_aa: CAWRRELTDTQYF

d_call: NA
j_call: TRBJ2-7
v_call: TRBV29-1
cdr3_nt: TGCAGCGTTGATAAGGCACTCGGGGAGCAGTACTTC
cdr3_aa: CSVDKALGEQYF

d_call: NA
j_call: TRBJ1-1
v_call: TRBV19
cdr3_nt: TGTGCCAGTAGTATTTCGGTGAGGAGTTTGAACACTGAAGCTTTCTTT
cdr3_aa: CASSISVRSLNTEAFF

d_call: NA
j_call: TRBJ2-7
v_call: TRBV4-1
cdr3_nt: TGCGCCAGCAGCCAAGGACGTCAGGGAACGAAAACTTACGAGCAGTACTTC
cdr3_aa: CASSQGRQGTKTYEQYF

d_call: NA
j_call: TRBJ1-2
v_call: TRBV14
cdr3_nt: TGTGCCAGCAGCCAAGCTTCCCTCAGGGGTGGCTACACCTTC
cdr3_aa: CASSQASLRGGYTF